Below, one T cell receptor beta chain is given with its context. Germline V gene sequence: CDR1 MNHEY, CDR2 SVGAGI. Trimming removed 5 bases from V and 5 bases from J; junction bases left unmatched: 6. The CDR3 sequence is 15 residues long. This entry comes from a study of shared clonotypes between healthy human individuals. Only in-frame clones appear in the TCRdb table, and some are missing; sequencing was by immunoSEQ multiplex PCR. The profile covers some 2,500,000 clones, with under 95% appearing a single time and 0.37% taken by the ten largest. The clonotype comes from a man aged 18 to 30 in good health. Some clones in this sample may be carry-over from other donors' samples. The sequenced sample was naive CD4+ T cells from PBMCs. Sample subset: CD45RA+ positively selected. This chain connects TRBV6-5 to TRBJ1-6; 7 bases line up with TRBD1. CDR3 nucleotides: TGTGCCAGCAGTCTTAACAGGGGTCATAATTCACCCCTCCACTTT. The encoded protein is CASSLNRGHNSPLHF.